The clone carrying this T cell receptor (beta chain) was counted only a few times. TCRdb passed the reads through MiXCR, listing each CDR3 protein once. The data contain approximately 250,000 distinct CDR3 sequences, 29% of them singletons. The sample comes from a study of kidney transplant recipient with SARS-CoV-2 infection. The germline V and J ends were trimmed by 2 bases and 7 bases, with 12 bases remaining between them. In germline, CDR1 is SGHTA, CDR2 FQGNSA. The CDR3 is 14 residues long. V and J are TRBV7-2 and TRBJ2-1; unclear D gene. The origin of this receptor is a male patient in his thirties who had COVID-19 and was a kidney transplant recipient. The graft donor may account for some of the T cells. The sequences come from a blood sample, collected at baseline and between days 110 and 120 from a kidney transplant recipient. CDR3 residues: CASSLPWQKNEQFF. CDR3 nucleotides: TGTGCCAGCAGCTTACCATGGCAGAAAAATGAGCAGTTCTTC.